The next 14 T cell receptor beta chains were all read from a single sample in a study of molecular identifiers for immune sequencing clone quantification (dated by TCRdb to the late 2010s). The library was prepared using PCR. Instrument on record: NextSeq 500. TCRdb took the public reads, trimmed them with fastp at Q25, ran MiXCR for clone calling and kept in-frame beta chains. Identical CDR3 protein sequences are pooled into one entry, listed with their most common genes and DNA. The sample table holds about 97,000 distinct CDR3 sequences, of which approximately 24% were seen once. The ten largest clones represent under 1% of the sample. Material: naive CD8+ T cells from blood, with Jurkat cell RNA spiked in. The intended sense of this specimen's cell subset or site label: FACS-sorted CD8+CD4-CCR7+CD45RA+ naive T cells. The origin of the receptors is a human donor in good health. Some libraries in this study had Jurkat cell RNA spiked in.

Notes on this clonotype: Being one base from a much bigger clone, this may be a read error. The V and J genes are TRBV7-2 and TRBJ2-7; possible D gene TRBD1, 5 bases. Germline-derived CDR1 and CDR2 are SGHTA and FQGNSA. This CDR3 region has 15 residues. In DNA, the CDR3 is TGTGCCAGCAGCTTAGGAGGCAGGGCTCCCTACGGGCAGTACTTC. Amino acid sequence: CASSLGGRAPYGQYF.

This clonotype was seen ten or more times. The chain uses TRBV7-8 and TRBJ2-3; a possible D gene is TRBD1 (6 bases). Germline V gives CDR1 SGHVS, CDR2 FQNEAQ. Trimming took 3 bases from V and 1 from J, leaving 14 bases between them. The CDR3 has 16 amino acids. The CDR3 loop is CASSFSRDTRTDTQYF. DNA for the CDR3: TGTGCCAGCAGCTTCTCCCGGGACACCCGCACAGATACGCAGTATTTT.

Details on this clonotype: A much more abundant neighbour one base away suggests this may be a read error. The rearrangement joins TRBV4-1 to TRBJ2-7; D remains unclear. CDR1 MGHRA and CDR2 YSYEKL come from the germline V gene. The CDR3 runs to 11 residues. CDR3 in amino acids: CACSHIGEQYF. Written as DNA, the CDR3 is TGCGCCTGCAGCCATATAGGCGAGCAGTACTTC.

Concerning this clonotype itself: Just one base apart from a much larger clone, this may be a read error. CDR3 residues: CASSPGTGMTGELLF. The CDR3, as DNA: TGTGCCAGCAGTCCCGGGACAGGGATGACCGGGGAGCTGTTATTT. The V gene is TRBV12-3 or TRBV12-4, the J gene TRBJ2-2, with 9 nucleotides matching TRBD1. The CDR3 sequence is 15 residues long.

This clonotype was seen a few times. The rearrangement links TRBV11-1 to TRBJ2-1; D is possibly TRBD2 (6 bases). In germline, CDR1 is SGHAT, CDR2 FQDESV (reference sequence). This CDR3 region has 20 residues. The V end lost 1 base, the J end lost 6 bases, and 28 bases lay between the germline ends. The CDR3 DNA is TGTGCCAGCAGCTTAGATATGTGGGCGGGGCCCCTAACAGGCGGCAATGAGCAGTTCTTC. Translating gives CASSLDMWAGPLTGGNEQFF. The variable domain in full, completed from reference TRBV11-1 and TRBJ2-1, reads EAEVAQSPRYKITEKSQAVAFWCDPISGHATLYWYRQILGQGPELLVQFQDESVVDDSQLPKDRFSAERLKGVDSTLKIQPAELGDSAMYLCASSLDMWAGPLTGGNEQFFGPGTRLTVL.

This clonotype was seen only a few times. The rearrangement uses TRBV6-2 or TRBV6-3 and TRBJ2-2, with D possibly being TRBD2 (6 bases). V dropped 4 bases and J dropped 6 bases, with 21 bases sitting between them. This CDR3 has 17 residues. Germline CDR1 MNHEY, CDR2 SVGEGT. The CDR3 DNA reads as TGTGCCAGCAGTTCCATTCAGGTAGCGGCTTTCGCCGGGGAGCTGTTTTTT. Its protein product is CASSSIQVAAFAGELFF.

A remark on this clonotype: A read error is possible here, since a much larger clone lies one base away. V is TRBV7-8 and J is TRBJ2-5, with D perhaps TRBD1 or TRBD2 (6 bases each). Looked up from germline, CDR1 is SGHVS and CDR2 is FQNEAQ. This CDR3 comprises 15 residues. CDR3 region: CASSSPFGGQEAQYF. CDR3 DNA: TGTGCCAGCAGCTCGCCCTTCGGGGGCCAAGAGGCCCAGTACTTC.

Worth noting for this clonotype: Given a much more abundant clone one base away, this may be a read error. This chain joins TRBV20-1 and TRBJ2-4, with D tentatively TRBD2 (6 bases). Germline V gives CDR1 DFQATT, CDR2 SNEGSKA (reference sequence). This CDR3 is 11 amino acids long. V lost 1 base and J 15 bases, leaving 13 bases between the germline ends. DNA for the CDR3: TGCAGTGCTAGAGTGGGCGGGGTGGGGTACTTC. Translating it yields CSARVGGVGYF.

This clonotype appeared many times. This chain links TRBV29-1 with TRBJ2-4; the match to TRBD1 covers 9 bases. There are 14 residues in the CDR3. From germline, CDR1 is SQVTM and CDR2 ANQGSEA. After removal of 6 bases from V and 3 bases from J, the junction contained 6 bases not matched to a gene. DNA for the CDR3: TGCAGCGTGGGCGGGACAGGGAGCAAAAACATTCAGTACTTC. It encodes CSVGGTGSKNIQYF. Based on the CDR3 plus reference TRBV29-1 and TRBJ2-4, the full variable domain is SAVISQKPSRDICQRGTSLTIQCQVDSQVTMMFWYRQQPGQSLTLIATANQGSEATYESGFVIDKFPISRPNLTFSTLTVSNMSPEDSSIYLCSVGGTGSKNIQYFGAGTRLSVL.

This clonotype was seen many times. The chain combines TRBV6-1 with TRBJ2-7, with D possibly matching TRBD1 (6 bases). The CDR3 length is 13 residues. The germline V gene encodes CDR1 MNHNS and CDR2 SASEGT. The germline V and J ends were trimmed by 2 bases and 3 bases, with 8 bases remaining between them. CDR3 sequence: CASSETGFYEQYF. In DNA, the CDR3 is TGTGCCAGCAGTGAAACAGGGTTCTACGAGCAGTACTTC.

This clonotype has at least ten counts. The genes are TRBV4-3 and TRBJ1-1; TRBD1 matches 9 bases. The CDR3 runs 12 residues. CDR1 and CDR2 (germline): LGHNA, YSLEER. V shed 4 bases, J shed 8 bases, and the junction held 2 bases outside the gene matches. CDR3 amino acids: CASSLGQGEAFF. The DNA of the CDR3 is TGCGCCAGCAGCCTAGGACAGGGGGAAGCTTTCTTT.

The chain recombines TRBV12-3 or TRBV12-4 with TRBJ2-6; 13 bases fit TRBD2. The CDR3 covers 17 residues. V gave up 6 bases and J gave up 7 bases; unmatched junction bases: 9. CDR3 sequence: CASSGLAGVSCANVLTF. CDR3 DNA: TGTGCCAGCAGCGGACTAGCGGGAGTTTCGTGTGCCAACGTCCTGACTTTC.

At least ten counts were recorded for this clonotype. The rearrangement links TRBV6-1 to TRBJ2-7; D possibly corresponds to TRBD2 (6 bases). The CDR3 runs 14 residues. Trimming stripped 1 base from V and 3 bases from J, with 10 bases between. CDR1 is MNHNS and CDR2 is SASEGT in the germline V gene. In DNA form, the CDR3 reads TGTGCCAGCAGTGAAGTAGCGGAGAGCTACGAGCAGTACTTC. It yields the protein CASSEVAESYEQYF.

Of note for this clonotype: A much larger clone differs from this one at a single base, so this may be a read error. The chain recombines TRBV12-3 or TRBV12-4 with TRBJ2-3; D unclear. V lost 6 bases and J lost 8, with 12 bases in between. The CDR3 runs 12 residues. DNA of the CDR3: TGTGCCAGCAGACCGATCGCAGCTACGCAGTATTTT. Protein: CASRPIAATQYF.